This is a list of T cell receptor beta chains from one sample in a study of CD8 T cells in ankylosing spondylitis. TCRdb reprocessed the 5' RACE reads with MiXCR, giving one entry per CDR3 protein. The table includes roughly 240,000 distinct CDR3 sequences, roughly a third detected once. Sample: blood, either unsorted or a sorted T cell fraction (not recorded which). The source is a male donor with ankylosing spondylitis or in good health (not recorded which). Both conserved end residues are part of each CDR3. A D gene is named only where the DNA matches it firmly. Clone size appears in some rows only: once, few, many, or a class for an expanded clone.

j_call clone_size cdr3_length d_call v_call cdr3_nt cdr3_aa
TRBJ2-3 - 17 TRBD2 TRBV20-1 TGCAGTGCTAGCCCACCCAATAGCGGGGGAGACACAGATACGCAGTATTTT CSASPPNSGGDTDTQYF
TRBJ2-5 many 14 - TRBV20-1 TGCAGTGCCACGATTAGCGTGGGCCTAGAGACCCAGTACTTC CSATISVGLETQYF
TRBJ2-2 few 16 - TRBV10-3 TGTGCCATCAGTGACCTGACTCTAGGGGCTACCGGGGAGCTGTTTTTT CAISDLTLGATGELFF
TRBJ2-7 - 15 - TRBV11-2 TGTGCCAGCAGCTTACCGGGTCCGAGCTCCTACGAGCAGTACTTC CASSLPGPSSYEQYF
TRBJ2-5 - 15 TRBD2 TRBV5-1 TGCGCCAGCAGCCCCCCGGGACTAGGAAAAGAGACCCAGTACTTC CASSPPGLGKETQYF
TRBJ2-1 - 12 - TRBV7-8 TGTGCCAGCAGCGAGTATAGGAATGAGCAGTTCTTC CASSEYRNEQFF
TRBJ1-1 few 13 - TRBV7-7 TGTGCCAGCAGCTCGACTTTAGGCACTGAAGCTTTCTTT CASSSTLGTEAFF
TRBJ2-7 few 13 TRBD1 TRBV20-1 TGCAGTGCTAGCGGGACAGAGCCCTACGAGCAGTACTTC CSASGTEPYEQYF
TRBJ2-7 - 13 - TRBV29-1 TGCAGCGTAAACCTGGACAGCCCCTACGAGCAGTACTTC CSVNLDSPYEQYF
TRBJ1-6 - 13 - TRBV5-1 TGCGCCAGCAGCCCGGGGGTCCAGTCACCCCTCCACTTT CASSPGVQSPLHF
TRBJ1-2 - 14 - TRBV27 TGTGCCAGCAGAAAAGAAAATCGAAAATATGGCTACACCTTC CASRKENRKYGYTF
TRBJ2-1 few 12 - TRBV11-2 TGTGCCAGCAGCCCATACGGCAATGAGCAGTTCTTC CASSPYGNEQFF
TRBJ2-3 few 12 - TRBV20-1 TGCAGTGTTCCACAGGGCGCAGATACGCAGTATTTT CSVPQGADTQYF
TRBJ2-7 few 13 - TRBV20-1 TGCAGTGCTAGCCCCGGGGCAGCCTACGAGCAGTACTTC CSASPGAAYEQYF
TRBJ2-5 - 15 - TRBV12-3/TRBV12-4 TGTGCCAGCAGTTTGGGACTTTATCAACAAGAGACCCAGTACTTC CASSLGLYQQETQYF
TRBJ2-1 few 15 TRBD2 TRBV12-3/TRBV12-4 TGTGCCAGCAGGCGACTAGCGGGGGGACTCGATGAGCAGTTCTTC CASRRLAGGLDEQFF
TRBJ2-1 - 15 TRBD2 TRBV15 TGTGCCACCAGCACGGGAGGACTAGCGGGGTTGGAGCAGTTCTTC CATSTGGLAGLEQFF
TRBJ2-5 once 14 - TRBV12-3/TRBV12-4 TGTGCCAGCAGTCCCTACATCGGAGGTGAGACCCAGTACTTC CASSPYIGGETQYF
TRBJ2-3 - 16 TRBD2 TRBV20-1 TGCAGTGCTAGCCCTCAAGCGGGAGAAAGCACAGATACGCAGTATTTT CSASPQAGESTDTQYF
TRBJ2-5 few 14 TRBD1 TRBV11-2 TGTGCCAGCAGCTCCGGACAGGGATCCGAGACCCAGTACTTC CASSSGQGSETQYF
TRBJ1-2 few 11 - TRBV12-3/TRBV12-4 TGTGCCAGCAGTTTCCCGGGCGGCTACACCTTC CASSFPGGYTF
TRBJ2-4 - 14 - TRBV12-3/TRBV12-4 TGTGCCAGCAGCTTGGGGGTAGCCAAAAACATTCAGTACTTC CASSLGVAKNIQYF
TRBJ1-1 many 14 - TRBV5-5 TGTGCCAGCAGCTTGCAGGTCACGAACACTGAAGCTTTCTTT CASSLQVTNTEAFF
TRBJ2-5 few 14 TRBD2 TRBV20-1 TGCAGTGCTAGACTAGCGGGACCACAAGAGACCCAGTACTTC CSARLAGPQETQYF
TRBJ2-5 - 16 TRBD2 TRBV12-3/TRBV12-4 TGTGCCAGCAGTTCGCGACTAGCGGGGGCCGGAGAGACCCAGTACTTC CASSSRLAGAGETQYF
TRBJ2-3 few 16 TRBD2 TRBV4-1 TGCGCCAGCAGCCAAGATAGCGGGGGAGACACAGATACGCAGTATTTT CASSQDSGGDTDTQYF
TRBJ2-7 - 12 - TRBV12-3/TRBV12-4 TGTGCCAGCAGTTTATTATCCTACGAGCAGTACTTC CASSLLSYEQYF
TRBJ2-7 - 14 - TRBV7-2 TGTGCCAGCAGCTTATTAGGACTATTCTACGAGCAGTACTTC CASSLLGLFYEQYF
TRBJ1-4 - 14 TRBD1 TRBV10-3 TGTGCCACTCGACAGGGGCCAACTAATGAAAAACTGTTTTTT CATRQGPTNEKLFF
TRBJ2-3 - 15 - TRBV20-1 TGCAGTGCTAGAGATATAGGGGGGGTCCCAGATACGCAGTATTTT CSARDIGGVPDTQYF
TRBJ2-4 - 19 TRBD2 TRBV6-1 TGTGCCAGCCGAGCCTCGCTTAGCGGGGGGGCGTCAGGCAAAAACATTCAGTACTTC CASRASLSGGASGKNIQYF
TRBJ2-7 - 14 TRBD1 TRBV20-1 TGCAGTGCAAAATCCCGGGACAGTTACTACGAGCAGTACTTC CSAKSRDSYYEQYF
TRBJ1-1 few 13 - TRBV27 TGTGCCAGCAGTTTAAAGGGGTGGACTGAAGCTTTCTTT CASSLKGWTEAFF
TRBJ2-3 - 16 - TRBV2 TGTGCCAGCAGTGCCCTAGCGATCCCTAGCACAGATACGCAGTATTTT CASSALAIPSTDTQYF
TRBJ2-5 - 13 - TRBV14 TGTGCCAGCAGCCAAGAATACTTGGAGACCCAGTACTTC CASSQEYLETQYF
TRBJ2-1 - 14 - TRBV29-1 TGCAGCGTTGTGGGGGCCGGCTCCTACAATGAGCAGTTCTTC CSVVGAGSYNEQFF
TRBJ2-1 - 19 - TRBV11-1 TGTGCCAGCAGCTTGTTTTGGACTACCACCAAACCTACCTACAATGAGCAGTTCTTC CASSLFWTTTKPTYNEQFF
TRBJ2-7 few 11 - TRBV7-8 TGTGCCAGCAGCTTTACTGTCGAGCAGTACTTC CASSFTVEQYF